The sequence of this T cell receptor (beta chain) was determined in a study of blood T cells in healthy people across ages. A second about 7 to 11 cycle PCR used barcoded and J-beta primers. TCRdb reanalysed the 5' RACE reads using MiXCR and keeps one entry per CDR3 protein. This table has roughly 700,000 distinct CDR3 sequences, roughly 25% appearing once. Study results and caveats: Long-lived and aged donors differed, with more naive CD4+ cells and higher diversity in the long-lived. Estimates drawn from one million T cells were deemed to understate diversity.

With 6 bases removed from V and 3 bases from J, the gap between germline ends came to 5 bases. CDR1 is DFQATT and CDR2 is SNEGSKA in the germline V gene (reference sequence). The CDR3 sequence is 10 residues long. This clonotype was observed a handful of times. Its antigen is still unknown. This sample also belongs to another study, concerning T cells of mothers and their children. That report adds: Addition of sample barcodes and 2-4 random nucleotides occurred through the M1S primer of the second PCR. With unrelated pairs as the comparison, related mother-child pairs had a slightly higher overlap that was not significant.

Sequences were obtained from blood. This rearrangement joins TRBV20-1 to TRBJ2-5; D gene unclear. The receptor was isolated from a boy younger than 18 in good health. The CDR3 here is CSAHKETQYF. CDR3 DNA sequence: TGCAGTGCCCACAAAGAGACCCAGTACTTC.